These 24 T cell receptor beta chains share one sample of origin, sequenced in a study of PD-1 blockade in classical Hodgkin lymphoma. Relapse was seen in all patients after autologous stem cell transplantation, and brentuximab vedotin exposure was variable. Assay: immunoSEQ multiplex PCR; the TCRdb copy retains only in-frame clones and omits some. This sample has roughly 50,000 clones; roughly 80% occur once, and the top ten carry about 20%. The sequencing used peripheral blood mononuclear cells (PBMCs), collected before the second cycle of nivolumab. Receptors were obtained from a human donor with classical Hodgkin lymphoma.

V gene TRBV7-2 combines with J gene TRBJ1-3, with D maybe TRBD1 (6 bases). V lost 0 bases, J lost 0 bases, and 15 bases lay in between. CDR1 and CDR2 (germline): SGHTA, FQGNSA. The CDR3 totals 18 residues. For the CDR3, the DNA is TGTGCCAGCAGCTTAGCCCCCGCACAGGGATCCTCTGGAAACACCATATATTTT. Amino acids: CASSLAPAQGSSGNTIYF.

The chain recombines TRBV30 with TRBJ2-1; unclear D gene. Germline CDR1 and CDR2: GTSNPN and SVGIG (reference sequence). V was trimmed by 3 bases and J by 5 bases, leaving 8 bases between them. The CDR3 runs to 12 residues. The CDR3 DNA reads TGTGCCTGGAGAAGCCGGCACAATGAGCAGTTCTTC. It codes for CAWRSRHNEQFF.

V gene TRBV7-3 combines with J gene TRBJ1-2; tentatively, D is TRBD1 (5 bases). The CDR3 consists of 14 residues. Germline CDR1 and CDR2: SGHTA and FQGTGA. The germline V and J ends were trimmed by 0 bases and 5 bases, with 10 bases remaining between them. In DNA, the CDR3 is TGTGCCAGCAGCTTAACGGGGACCGCATATGGCTACACCTTC. Protein: CASSLTGTAYGYTF.

A few counts support this clone. The chain uses TRBV19 and TRBJ2-7, with D perhaps matching TRBD2 (8 bases). Deletions cut 6 bases from V and 3 bases from J, with 27 bases between. The CDR3 runs to 18 residues. Germline CDR1 is LNHDA and CDR2 is SQIVND (reference sequence). The CDR3 sequence is CASSHREGLSGQSYEQYF. The CDR3 DNA reads as TGTGCCAGTAGCCACCGGGAGGGTTTGTCGGGACAGAGCTACGAGCAGTACTTC.

The gene calls are TRBV4-2 and TRBJ1-1; D is unresolved. The CDR3 has 16 amino acids. CDR1 and CDR2 (germline): LGHNA, YNFKEQ. V was clipped by 1 base and J by 5 bases, with 17 bases between them. The CDR3 coding sequence is TGTGCCAGCAGCCAAGGGGAGACACGGATTTGGACTGAAGCTTTCTTT. Translated, it gives CASSQGETRIWTEAFF.

The chain employs TRBV27 and TRBJ2-3; D not certain. CDR3 size: 12 residues. V lost 3 bases and J lost 4, with 5 bases in between. The germline V gene has CDR1 MNHEY and CDR2 SMNVEV (reference sequence). The CDR3 loop is CASSFLADTQYF. In nucleotides, the CDR3 is TGTGCCAGCAGTTTCCTAGCAGATACGCAGTATTTT.

The table lists this clone with a few counts. The rearrangement uses TRBV19 and TRBJ1-1; D is unresolved. Trimming shortened V by 5 bases and J by 7 bases, and 8 bases separated the two germline ends. Germline loops: CDR1 LNHDA, CDR2 SQIVND (reference sequence). The CDR3 loop spans 11 amino acids. The CDR3 bases are TGTGCCAGTAGTGGATTTCTTGAAGCTTTCTTT. It encodes CASSGFLEAFF.

This clone was seen a handful of times. The chain carries TRBV7-9 and TRBJ1-2; tentative D call: TRBD1 (5 bases). Germline values: CDR1 SEHNR, CDR2 FQNEAQ (reference sequence). The germline V and J ends were trimmed by 2 bases and 2 bases, with 12 bases remaining between them. The CDR3 consists of 15 residues. CDR3 sequence: CASSLWGTGNYGYTF. CDR3 sequence (DNA): TGTGCCAGCAGCTTATGGGGGACTGGCAACTATGGCTACACCTTC.

The chain combines TRBV6-5 with TRBJ1-6; D is perhaps TRBD1 (6 bases). CDR3 size: 15 residues. Trimming pared 5 bases from V and 8 bases from J, leaving 16 bases between. Germline V gene lookup returns CDR1 MNHEY and CDR2 SVGAGI. CDR3 nucleotides: TGTGCCAGCAGTATCGGAGGGGCAGGGGATTCACCCCTCCACTTT. It encodes CASSIGGAGDSPLHF.

This clone was counted a few times. The chain has TRBV11-2 and TRBJ2-5; 10 bases are shared with TRBD2. CDR3 length: 15 amino acids. J was trimmed by 4 bases and V by 5 bases; bases with no gene match: 7. Germline V CDR1 and CDR2: SGHAT, FQNNGV. The CDR3 nucleotides read TGTGCCAGCAGCGGGGACCTAGCGGGGGCAGAGACCCAGTACTTC. Amino acid sequence: CASSGDLAGAETQYF.

CDR3 nucleotides: TGTGCCAGCAGCTCTACAGGGTTTGTGGACTATGGCTACACCTTC. The encoded protein is CASSSTGFVDYGYTF. V is TRBV5-4 and J is TRBJ1-2; TRBD1 is a possible D gene (6 bases). Between the trimmed V and J ends, which lost 3 bases and 3 bases, there was a span of 15 bases. This CDR3 spans 15 amino acids. The V gene's germline CDR1 is SGHNT and CDR2 YYREEE (reference sequence).

This clone was recorded only once. V and J are TRBV7-3 and TRBJ1-1; 8 nucleotides agree with TRBD1. Germline loops: CDR1 SGHTA, CDR2 FQGTGA. Germline trimming cut 2 bases from V and 4 bases from J; bases unmatched to any gene: 15. CDR3 length: 18 amino acids. Here the CDR3 DNA reads TGTGCCAGCAGCTTAGGCCCCCCCCAGGGGGCGCGAGGCACTGAAGCTTTCTTT. It is translated as CASSLGPPQGARGTEAFF.

Turning to this clone: At the DNA level, this CDR3 is encoded by other sequences in the same sample as well. The chain links TRBV28 to TRBJ1-3; 7 bases match TRBD1. J gave up 4 bases and V 6 bases, and 9 bases lay outside the gene matches. The germline CDR1 and CDR2 sequences are MDHEN and SYDVKM. This CDR3 region has 15 residues. The CDR3 DNA is TGTGCCAGCAGAACCCCCACAGGGGCCGGAAACACCATATATTTT. This sequence encodes CASRTPTGAGNTIYF.

This chain uses TRBV2 with TRBJ2-2; D may match TRBD1 or TRBD2 (5 bases each). The CDR3 runs 16 residues. The germline gives CDR1 SNHLY, CDR2 FYNNEI. The V gene lost 6 bases and the J gene lost 1 base, with 15 bases spanning the gap. The CDR3 nucleotides read TGTGCCAGCAGAGGTTCGGGACGGGAGAACACCGGGGAGCTGTTTTTT. Translated, it gives CASRGSGRENTGELFF. Complete variable domain (other parts from reference TRBV2 and TRBJ2-2): EPEVTQTPSHQVTQMGQEVILRCVPISNHLYFYWYRQILGQKVEFLVSFYNNEISEKSEIFDDQFSVERPDGSNFTLKIRSTKLEDSAMYFCASRGSGRENTGELFFGEGSRLTVL.

The chain has TRBV9 and TRBJ2-5; D unclear. This CDR3 region has 12 residues. V lost 1 base and J 4 bases, leaving 5 bases between the germline ends. The germline gives CDR1 SGDLS, CDR2 YYNGEE. CDR3 sequence reads: CASSVQGETQYF. The CDR3 nucleotides read TGTGCCAGCAGCGTACAAGGAGAGACCCAGTACTTC.

This clone was seen only a few times. J is TRBJ1-1 and V is TRBV30; no firm D call. Germline assignment: CDR1 GTSNPN and CDR2 SVGIG (reference sequence). The CDR3 has 14 amino acids. With 4 bases removed from V and 0 bases from J, the gap between germline ends came to 12 bases. The CDR3 nucleotides are TGTGCCTGGAAGATATCGGGGATGAACACTGAAGCTTTCTTT. This sequence encodes CAWKISGMNTEAFF.

About this clone itself: Additional DNA sequences in this sample encode the identical CDR3. This chain links TRBV7-9 with TRBJ2-7; no firm D call. The CDR3 is 14 amino acids. The germline gives CDR1 SEHNR, CDR2 FQNEAQ (reference sequence). Trimming removed 5 bases from V and 4 bases from J, with 15 bases in between. The CDR3 DNA is TGTGCCAGCAGCCCTTCGGCCGTTTCGTACGAGCAGTACTTC. Residues: CASSPSAVSYEQYF.

The chain uses TRBV27 and TRBJ2-2; 7 bases are shared with TRBD2. V lost 2 bases to trimming and J lost 2 bases; unmatched junction nucleotides: 2. Per germline, CDR1 MNHEY and CDR2 SMNVEV (reference sequence). The CDR3 loop spans 15 amino acids. CDR3: CASSLGTTNTGELFF. The CDR3, as DNA: TGTGCCAGCAGTTTAGGGACTACAAACACCGGGGAGCTGTTTTTT.

This clone was observed a handful of times. The chain is built from TRBV4-3 and TRBJ2-7; 7 bases map to TRBD1. From germline, CDR1 is LGHNA and CDR2 YSLEER. V lost 1 base to trimming and J lost 6 bases; unmatched junction nucleotides: 15. This CDR3 spans 17 amino acids. The CDR3 DNA follows: TGCGCCAGCAGCCAAGGGCTAACCATCACTACAGGGGTCGAGCAGTACTTC. Its translation is CASSQGLTITTGVEQYF.

The CDR3 region has the DNA TGTGCCAGCAGCGCCGGACTAGCGGGGGCTAATGAGCAGTTCTTC. Amino acid sequence: CASSAGLAGANEQFF. The rearrangement links TRBV7-3 to TRBJ2-1; 13 nucleotides line up with TRBD2. Germline CDR1 is SGHTA and CDR2 is FQGTGA. V gave up 5 bases and J gave up 7 bases; unmatched junction bases: 5. The CDR3 is 15 residues long. The entire variable domain, with the rest obtained from reference TRBV7-3 and TRBJ2-1, is as follows: GAGVSQTPSNKVTEKGKYVELRCDPISGHTALYWYRQSLGQGPEFLIYFQGTGAADDSGLPNDRFFAVRPEGSVSTLKIQRTERGDSAVYLCASSAGLAGANEQFFGPGTRLTVL.

CDR3 nucleotides: TGTGGGGGTTGCGGAATCTGCAATCAGCCCCAGCATTTT. This sequence encodes CGGCGICNQPQHF. The J gene is TRBJ1-5, the V gene TRBV21-1. TRBV21-1 is annotated as a pseudogene. The CDR3 totals 13 residues.

V gene TRBV29-1 combines with J gene TRBJ2-7, with a possible D match to TRBD2 (5 bases). The CDR3 sequence is 13 residues long. The germline V gene encodes CDR1 SQVTM and CDR2 ANQGSEA. The V end was cut by 4 bases, the J end by 6 bases, with 16 bases between. For the CDR3, the DNA is TGCAGCGTTGTTAAGGACTCCGATCGCGAGCAGTACTTC. Translation: CSVVKDSDREQYF.

This clone was seen more than once but under ten times. This chain links TRBV2 with TRBJ1-2; 8 nucleotides agree with TRBD1. Looked up from germline, CDR1 is SNHLY and CDR2 is FYNNEI. This CDR3 contains 14 residues. V was clipped by 6 bases and J by 7 bases; unmatched bases: 10. The CDR3 spells CASSDSPGQAGYTF. As DNA, the CDR3 is TGTGCCAGCAGCGACAGCCCGGGACAGGCTGGCTACACCTTC.

The chain couples TRBV30 to TRBJ2-3; no firm D call. The CDR3 has 15 residues. Germline V gene sequence: CDR1 GTSNPN, CDR2 SVGIG (reference sequence). Trimming removed 1 base at V and 0 bases at J, with 11 bases between. CDR3 DNA: TGTGCCTGGAGTGGTTGGGCAGCTAGCACAGATACGCAGTATTTT. Translated, it gives CAWSGWAASTDTQYF.